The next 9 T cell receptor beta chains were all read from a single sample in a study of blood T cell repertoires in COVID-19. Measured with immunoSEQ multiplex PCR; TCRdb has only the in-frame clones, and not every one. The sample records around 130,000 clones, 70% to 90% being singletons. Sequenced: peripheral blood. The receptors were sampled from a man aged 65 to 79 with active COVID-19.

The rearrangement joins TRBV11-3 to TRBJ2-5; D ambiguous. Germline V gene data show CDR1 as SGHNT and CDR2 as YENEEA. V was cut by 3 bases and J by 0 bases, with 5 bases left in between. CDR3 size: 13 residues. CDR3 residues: CASSFEYQETQYF. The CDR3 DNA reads TGTGCCAGCAGCTTCGAGTACCAAGAGACCCAGTACTTC.

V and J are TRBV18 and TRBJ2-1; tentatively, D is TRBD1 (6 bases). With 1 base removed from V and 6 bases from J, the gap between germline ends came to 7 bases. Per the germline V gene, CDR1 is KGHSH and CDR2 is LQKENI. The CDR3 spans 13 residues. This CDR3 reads CASSPQGGNEQFF. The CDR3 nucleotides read TGTGCCAGCTCACCACAAGGGGGCAATGAGCAGTTCTTC. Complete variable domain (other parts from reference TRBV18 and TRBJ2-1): NAGVMQNPRHLVRRRGQEARLRCSPMKGHSHVYWYRQLPEEGLKFMVYLQKENIIDESGMPKERFSAEFPKEGPSILRIQQVVRGDSAAYFCASSPQGGNEQFFGPGTRLTVL.

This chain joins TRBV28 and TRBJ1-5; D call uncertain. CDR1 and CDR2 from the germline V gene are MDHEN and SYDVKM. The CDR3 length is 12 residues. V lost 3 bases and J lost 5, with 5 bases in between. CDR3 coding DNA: TGTGCCAGCAGTTTTCTCGATCAGCCCCAGCATTTT. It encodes CASSFLDQPQHF.

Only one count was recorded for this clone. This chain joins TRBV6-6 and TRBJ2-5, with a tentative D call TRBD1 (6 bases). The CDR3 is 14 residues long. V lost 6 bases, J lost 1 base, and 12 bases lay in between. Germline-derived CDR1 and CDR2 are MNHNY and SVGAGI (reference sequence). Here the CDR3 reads CASSGTGTQETQYF. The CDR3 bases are TGTGCCAGCAGCGGAACAGGGACCCAAGAGACCCAGTACTTC.

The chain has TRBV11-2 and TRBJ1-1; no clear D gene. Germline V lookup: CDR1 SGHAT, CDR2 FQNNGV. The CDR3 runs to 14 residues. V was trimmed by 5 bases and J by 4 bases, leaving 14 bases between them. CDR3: CASSINVEATEAFF. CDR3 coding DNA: TGTGCCAGCAGCATAAACGTAGAGGCCACTGAAGCTTTCTTT.

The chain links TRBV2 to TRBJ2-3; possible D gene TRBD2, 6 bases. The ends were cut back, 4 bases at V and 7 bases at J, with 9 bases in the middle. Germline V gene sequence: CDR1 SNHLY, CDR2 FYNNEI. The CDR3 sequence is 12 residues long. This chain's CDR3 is CASSGDLNTQYF. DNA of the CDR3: TGTGCCAGCAGTGGGGACTTAAATACGCAGTATTTT. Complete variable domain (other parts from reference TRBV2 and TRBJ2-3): EPEVTQTPSHQVTQMGQEVILRCVPISNHLYFYWYRQILGQKVEFLVSFYNNEISEKSEIFDDQFSVERPDGSNFTLKIRSTKLEDSAMYFCASSGDLNTQYFGPGTRLTVL.

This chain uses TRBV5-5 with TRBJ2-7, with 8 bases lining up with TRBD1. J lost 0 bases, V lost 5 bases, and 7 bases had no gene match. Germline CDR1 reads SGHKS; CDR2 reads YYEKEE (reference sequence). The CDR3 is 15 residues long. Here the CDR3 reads CASSMTGAPSYEQYF. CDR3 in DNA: TGTGCCAGCAGTATGACAGGGGCACCCTCCTACGAGCAGTACTTC.

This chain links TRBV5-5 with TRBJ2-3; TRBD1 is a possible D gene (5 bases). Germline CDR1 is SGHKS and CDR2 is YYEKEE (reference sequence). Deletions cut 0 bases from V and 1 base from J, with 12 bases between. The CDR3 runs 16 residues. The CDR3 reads CASSLGPGSGTDTQYF. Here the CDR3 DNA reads TGTGCCAGCAGCTTGGGGCCAGGGTCCGGCACAGATACGCAGTATTTT. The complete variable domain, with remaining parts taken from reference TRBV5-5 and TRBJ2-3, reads DAGVTQSPTHLIKTRGQQVTLRCSPISGHKSVSWYQQVLGQGPQFIFQYYEKEERGRGNFPDRFSARQFPNYSSELNVNALLLGDSALYLCASSLGPGSGTDTQYFGPGTRLTVL.

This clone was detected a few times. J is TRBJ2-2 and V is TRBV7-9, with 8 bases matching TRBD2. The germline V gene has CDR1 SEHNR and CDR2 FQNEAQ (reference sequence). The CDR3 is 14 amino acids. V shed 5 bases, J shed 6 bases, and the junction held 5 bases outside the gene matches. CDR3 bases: TGTGCCAGCAGCCCAGGCGGGGGGTCCGGGGAGCTGTTTTTT. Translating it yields CASSPGGGSGELFF.